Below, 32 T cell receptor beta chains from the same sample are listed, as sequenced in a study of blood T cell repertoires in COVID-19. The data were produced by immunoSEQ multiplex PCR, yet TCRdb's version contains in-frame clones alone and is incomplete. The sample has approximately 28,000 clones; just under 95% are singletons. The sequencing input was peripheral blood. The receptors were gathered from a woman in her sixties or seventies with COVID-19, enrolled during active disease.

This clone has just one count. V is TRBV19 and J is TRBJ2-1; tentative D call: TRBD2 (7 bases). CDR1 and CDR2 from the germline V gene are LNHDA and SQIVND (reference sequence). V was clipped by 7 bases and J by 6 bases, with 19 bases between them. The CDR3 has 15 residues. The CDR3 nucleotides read TGTGCCAGTAATGGTGGGTGGGAGGGGGGCAATGAGCAGTTCTTC. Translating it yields CASNGGWEGGNEQFF.

CDR3 loop: CASSFDLAGGQETQYF. The DNA of the CDR3 is TGTGCCAGCAGCTTCGATCTAGCGGGAGGGCAAGAGACCCAGTACTTC. The genes are TRBV7-2 and TRBJ2-5, with 12 bases matching TRBD2. The germline V gene has CDR1 SGHTA and CDR2 FQGNSA. The CDR3 has 16 residues. J lost 2 bases, V lost 3 bases, and 4 bases had no gene match.

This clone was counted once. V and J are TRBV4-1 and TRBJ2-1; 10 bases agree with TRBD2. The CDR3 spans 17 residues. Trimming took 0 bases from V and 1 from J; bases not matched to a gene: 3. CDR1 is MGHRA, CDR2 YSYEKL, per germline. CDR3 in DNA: TGCGCCAGCAGCCAAGATCGGACTAGCGGTTCCTACAATGAGCAGTTCTTC. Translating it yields CASSQDRTSGSYNEQFF.

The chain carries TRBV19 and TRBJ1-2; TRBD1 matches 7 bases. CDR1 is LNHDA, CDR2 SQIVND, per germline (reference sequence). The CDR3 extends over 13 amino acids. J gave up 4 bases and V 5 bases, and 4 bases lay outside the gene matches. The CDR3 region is CASSSWDSYGYTF. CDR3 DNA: TGTGCCAGTAGTTCCTGGGACAGCTATGGCTACACCTTC.

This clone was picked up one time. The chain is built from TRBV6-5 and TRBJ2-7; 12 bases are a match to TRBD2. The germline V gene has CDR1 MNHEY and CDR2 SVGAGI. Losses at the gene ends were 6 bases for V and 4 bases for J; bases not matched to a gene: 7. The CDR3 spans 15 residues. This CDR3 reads CASRPLAGGLYEQYF. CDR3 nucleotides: TGTGCCAGCAGGCCGCTAGCGGGAGGGTTGTACGAGCAGTACTTC.

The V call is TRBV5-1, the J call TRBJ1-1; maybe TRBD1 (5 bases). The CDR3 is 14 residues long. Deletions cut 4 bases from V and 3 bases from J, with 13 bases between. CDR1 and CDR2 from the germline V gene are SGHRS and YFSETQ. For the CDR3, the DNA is TGCGCCAGCAGCGCTGGCAGGGTGGACACTGAAGCTTTCTTT. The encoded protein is CASSAGRVDTEAFF.

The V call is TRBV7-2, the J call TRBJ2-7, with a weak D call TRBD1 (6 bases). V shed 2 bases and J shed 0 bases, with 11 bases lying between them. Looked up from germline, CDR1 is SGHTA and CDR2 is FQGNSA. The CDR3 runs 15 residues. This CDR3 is CASSLNRARSYEQYF. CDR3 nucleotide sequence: TGTGCCAGCAGCTTAAACAGGGCCCGCTCCTACGAGCAGTACTTC.

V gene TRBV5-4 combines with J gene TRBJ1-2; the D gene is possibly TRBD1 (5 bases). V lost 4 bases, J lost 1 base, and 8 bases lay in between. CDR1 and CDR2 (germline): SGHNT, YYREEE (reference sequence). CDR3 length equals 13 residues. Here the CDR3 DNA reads TGTGCCAGCAGCCCGACAGTTAACTATGGCTACACCTTC. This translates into CASSPTVNYGYTF.

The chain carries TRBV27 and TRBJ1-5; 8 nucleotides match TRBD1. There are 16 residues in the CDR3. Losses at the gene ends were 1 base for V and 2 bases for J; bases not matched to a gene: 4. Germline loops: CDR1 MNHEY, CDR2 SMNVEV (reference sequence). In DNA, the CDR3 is TGTGCCAGCAGTTTATATGGACAGGGCGGCAATCAGCCCCAGCATTTT. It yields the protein CASSLYGQGGNQPQHF.

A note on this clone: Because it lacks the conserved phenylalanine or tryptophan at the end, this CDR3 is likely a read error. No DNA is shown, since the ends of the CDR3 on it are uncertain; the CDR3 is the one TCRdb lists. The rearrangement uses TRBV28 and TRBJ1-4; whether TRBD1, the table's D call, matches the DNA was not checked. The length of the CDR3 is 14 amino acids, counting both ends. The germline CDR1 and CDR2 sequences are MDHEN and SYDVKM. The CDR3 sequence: CASRYGTGLGPPLG.

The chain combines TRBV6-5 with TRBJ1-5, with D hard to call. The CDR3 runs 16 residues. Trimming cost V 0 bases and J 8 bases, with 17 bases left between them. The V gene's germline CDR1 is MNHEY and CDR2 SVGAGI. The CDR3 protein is CASSYSGTGISEPQHF. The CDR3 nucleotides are TGTGCCAGCAGTTACTCGGGAACCGGGATTTCCGAGCCCCAGCATTTT.

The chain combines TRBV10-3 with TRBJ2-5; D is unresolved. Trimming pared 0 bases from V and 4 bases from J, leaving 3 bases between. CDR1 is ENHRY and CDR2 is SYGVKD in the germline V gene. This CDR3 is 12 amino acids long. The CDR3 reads CAISESRETQYF. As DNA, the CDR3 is TGTGCCATCAGTGAGTCGAGAGAGACCCAGTACTTC.

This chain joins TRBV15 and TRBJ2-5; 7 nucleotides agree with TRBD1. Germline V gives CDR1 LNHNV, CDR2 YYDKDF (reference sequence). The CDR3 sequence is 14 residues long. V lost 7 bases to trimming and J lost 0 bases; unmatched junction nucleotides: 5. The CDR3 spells CATTPGQHQETQYF. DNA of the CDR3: TGTGCCACCACCCCGGGACAGCACCAAGAGACCCAGTACTTC.

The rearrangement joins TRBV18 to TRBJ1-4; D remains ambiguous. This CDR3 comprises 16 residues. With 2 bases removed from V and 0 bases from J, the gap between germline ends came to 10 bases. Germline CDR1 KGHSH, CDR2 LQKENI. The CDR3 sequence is CASSPMEGTTNEKLFF. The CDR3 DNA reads TGTGCCAGCTCACCAATGGAGGGAACAACTAATGAAAAACTGTTTTTT.

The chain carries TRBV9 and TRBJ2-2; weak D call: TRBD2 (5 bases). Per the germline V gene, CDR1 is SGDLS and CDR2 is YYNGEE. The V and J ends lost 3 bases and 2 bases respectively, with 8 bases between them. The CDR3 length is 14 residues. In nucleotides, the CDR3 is TGTGCCAGCAGCGGCCGACTAAACACCGGGGAGCTGTTTTTT. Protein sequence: CASSGRLNTGELFF.

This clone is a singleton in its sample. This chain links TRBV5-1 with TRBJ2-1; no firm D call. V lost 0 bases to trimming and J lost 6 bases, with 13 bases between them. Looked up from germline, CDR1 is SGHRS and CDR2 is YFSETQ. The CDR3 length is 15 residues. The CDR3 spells CASSLDAQVVNEQFF. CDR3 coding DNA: TGCGCCAGCAGCTTGGATGCCCAGGTAGTCAATGAGCAGTTCTTC.

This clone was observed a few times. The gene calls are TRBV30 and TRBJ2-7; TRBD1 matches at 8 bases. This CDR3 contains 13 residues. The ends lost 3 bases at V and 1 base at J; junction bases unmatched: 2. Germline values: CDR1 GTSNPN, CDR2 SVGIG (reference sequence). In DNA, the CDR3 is TGTGCCTGGAGGGACAGGGCATCCTACGAGCAGTACTTC. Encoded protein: CAWRDRASYEQYF.

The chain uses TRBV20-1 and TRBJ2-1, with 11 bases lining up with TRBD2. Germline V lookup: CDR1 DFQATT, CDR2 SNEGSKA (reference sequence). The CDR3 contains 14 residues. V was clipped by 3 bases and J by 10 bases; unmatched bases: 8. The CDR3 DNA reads TGCAGTGCTAGTAGGCTAGCGGGAGGCGGAGAGCAGTTCTTC. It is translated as CSASRLAGGGEQFF.

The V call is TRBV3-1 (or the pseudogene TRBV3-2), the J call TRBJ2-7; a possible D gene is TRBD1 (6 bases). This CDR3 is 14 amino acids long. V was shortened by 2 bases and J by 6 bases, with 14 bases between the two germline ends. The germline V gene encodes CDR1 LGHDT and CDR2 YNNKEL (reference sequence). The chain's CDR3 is CASSQLKTGIEQYF. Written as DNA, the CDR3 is TGTGCCAGCAGCCAACTTAAAACAGGGATCGAGCAGTACTTC.

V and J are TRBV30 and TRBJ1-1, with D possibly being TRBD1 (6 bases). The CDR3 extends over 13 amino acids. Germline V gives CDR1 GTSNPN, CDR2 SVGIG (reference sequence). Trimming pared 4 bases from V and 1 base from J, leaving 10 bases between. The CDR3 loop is CAWTRGRNTEAFF. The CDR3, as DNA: TGTGCCTGGACCAGGGGTAGGAACACTGAAGCTTTCTTT.

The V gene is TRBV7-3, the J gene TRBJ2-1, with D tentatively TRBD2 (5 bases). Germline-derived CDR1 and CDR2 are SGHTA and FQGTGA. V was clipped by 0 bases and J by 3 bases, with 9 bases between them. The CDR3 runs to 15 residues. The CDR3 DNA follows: TGTGCCAGCAGCTTAACGCGGGCCGACTACAATGAGCAGTTCTTC. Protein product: CASSLTRADYNEQFF.

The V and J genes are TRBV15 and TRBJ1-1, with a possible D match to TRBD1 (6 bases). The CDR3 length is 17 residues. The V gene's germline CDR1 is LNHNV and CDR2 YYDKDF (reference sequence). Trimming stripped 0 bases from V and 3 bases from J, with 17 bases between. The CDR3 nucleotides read TGTGCCACCAGCAGAGATATAGTTGGGAGGGGGTACACTGAAGCTTTCTTT. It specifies CATSRDIVGRGYTEAFF.

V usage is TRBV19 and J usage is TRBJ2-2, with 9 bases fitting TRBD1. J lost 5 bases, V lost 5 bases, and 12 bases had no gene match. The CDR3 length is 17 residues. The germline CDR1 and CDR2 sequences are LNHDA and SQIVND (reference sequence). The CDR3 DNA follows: TGTGCCAGTAGTCCGATCCTGAGACAGGGGGGTACCGGGGAGCTGTTTTTT. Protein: CASSPILRQGGTGELFF.

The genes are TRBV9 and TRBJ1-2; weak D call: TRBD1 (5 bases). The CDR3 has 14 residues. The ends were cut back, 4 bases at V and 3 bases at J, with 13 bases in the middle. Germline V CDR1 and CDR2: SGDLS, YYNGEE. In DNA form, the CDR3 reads TGTGCCAGCAGCCTATCTGGAGGGGACTATGGCTACACCTTC. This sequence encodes CASSLSGGDYGYTF.

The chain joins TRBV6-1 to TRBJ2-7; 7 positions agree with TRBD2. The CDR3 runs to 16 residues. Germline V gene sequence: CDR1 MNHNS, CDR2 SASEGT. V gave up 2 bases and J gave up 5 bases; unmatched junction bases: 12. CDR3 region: CASSESLTGGADEQYF. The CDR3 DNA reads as TGTGCCAGCAGTGAATCGTTGACGGGAGGAGCCGACGAGCAGTACTTC.

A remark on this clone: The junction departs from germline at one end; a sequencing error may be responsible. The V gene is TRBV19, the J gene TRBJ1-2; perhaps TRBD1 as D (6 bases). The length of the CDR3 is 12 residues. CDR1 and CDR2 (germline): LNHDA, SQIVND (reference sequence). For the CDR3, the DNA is TGTGCCAGTAGTTTTCTGGACAGCTCGATAGCCTTC. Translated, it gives CASSFLDSSIAF. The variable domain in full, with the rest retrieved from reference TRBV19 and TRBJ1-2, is DGGITQSPKYLFRKEGQNVTLSCEQNLNHDAMYWYRQDPGQGLRLIYYSQIVNDFQKGDIAEGYSVSREKKESFPLTVTSAQKNPTAFYLCASSFLDSSIAFGSGTRLTVV.

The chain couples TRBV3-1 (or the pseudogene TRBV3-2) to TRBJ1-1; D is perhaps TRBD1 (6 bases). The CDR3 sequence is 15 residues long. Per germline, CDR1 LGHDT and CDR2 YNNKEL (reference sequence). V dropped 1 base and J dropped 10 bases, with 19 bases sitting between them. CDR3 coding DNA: TGTGCCAGCAGCCAAGGGAGTTTTACAGGGCATGGAGCTTTCTTT. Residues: CASSQGSFTGHGAFF.

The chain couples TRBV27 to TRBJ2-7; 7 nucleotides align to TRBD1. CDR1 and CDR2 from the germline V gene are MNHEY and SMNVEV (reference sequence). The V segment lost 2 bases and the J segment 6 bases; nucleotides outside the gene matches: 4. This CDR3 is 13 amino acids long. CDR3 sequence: CASSLRQGGEQYF. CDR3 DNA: TGTGCCAGCAGTTTACGACAGGGTGGCGAGCAGTACTTC.

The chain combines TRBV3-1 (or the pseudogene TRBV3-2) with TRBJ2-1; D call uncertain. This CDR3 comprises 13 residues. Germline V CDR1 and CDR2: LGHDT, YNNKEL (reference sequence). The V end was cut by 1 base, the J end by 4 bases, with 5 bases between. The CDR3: CASSQGGYNEQFF. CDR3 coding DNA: TGTGCCAGCAGCCAAGGAGGTTACAATGAGCAGTTCTTC.

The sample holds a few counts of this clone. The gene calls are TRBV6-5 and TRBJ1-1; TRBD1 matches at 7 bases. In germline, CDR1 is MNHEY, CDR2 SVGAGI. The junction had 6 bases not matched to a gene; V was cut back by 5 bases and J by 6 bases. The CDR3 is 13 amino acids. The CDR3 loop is CASSRQGLPEAFF. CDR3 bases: TGTGCCAGCAGTCGACAGGGCCTCCCTGAAGCTTTCTTT.

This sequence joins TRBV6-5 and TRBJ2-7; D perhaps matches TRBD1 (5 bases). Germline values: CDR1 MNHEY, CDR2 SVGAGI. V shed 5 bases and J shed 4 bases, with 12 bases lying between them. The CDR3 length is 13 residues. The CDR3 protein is CASSLTTGYEQYF. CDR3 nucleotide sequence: TGTGCCAGCAGTCTTACTACAGGTTACGAGCAGTACTTC.

The CDR3 DNA reads as TGTGCCAGCAGCTTAGGGGCGGGAACTAACAATGAGCAGTTCTTC. Translation: CASSLGAGTNNEQFF. The rearrangement joins TRBV11-2 to TRBJ2-1, with TRBD2 as a possible D gene (6 bases). The CDR3 spans 15 residues. The germline CDR1 and CDR2 sequences are SGHAT and FQNNGV. V was pared by 1 base and J by 5 bases, with 12 bases between.